The clone carrying this TCR beta chain was detected ten times or more. The cells used in sorted libraries, CD4+ or CD8+ T cells, numbered 1 million. The record originates from a study of neurological immune-mediated disorders. Germline trimming cut 6 bases from V and 1 base from J; bases unmatched to any gene: 7. This CDR3 region has 15 residues. In germline, CDR1 is DFQATT, CDR2 SNEGSKA (reference sequence). TCRdb re-called the 5' RACE reads with MiXCR, one entry per CDR3 protein. Of about 37,000 distinct CDR3 sequences listed, around 10% are singletons. The sequence was collected from a woman in her twenties or thirties with HTLV-1-associated myelopathy (HAM/TSP). The sequencing input was CD4+ T cells from blood. The chain uses TRBV20-1 and TRBJ2-3; 10 bases are shared with TRBD2. The CDR3 is CSASTSGAGTDTQYF. For the CDR3, the DNA is TGCAGTGCATCAACTAGCGGGGCGGGCACAGATACGCAGTATTTT.